The next 26 T cell receptor beta chains were all read from a single sample in a study of blood T cell repertoires in COVID-19. Measured with immunoSEQ multiplex PCR; TCRdb has only the in-frame clones, and not every one. The table records 150,000 to 200,000 clones, 85% to 95% of them present only once. Sequenced: peripheral blood. All receptors come from a woman aged 60 to 75 with COVID-19, enrolled during active disease.

V is TRBV30 and J is TRBJ2-2; 12 nucleotides agree with TRBD2. Looked up from germline, CDR1 is GTSNPN and CDR2 is SVGIG (reference sequence). There are 18 residues in the CDR3. V lost 0 bases, J lost 2 bases, and 7 bases stayed unmatched. The CDR3 sequence is CAWSVQTSGGRNTGELFF. Written as DNA, the CDR3 is TGTGCCTGGAGTGTACAGACTAGCGGGGGCCGTAACACCGGGGAGCTGTTTTTT.

This sequence joins TRBV14 and TRBJ1-2; weak D call: TRBD1 (6 bases). Trimming stripped 1 base from V and 7 bases from J, with 10 bases between. Germline CDR1 reads SGHDN; CDR2 reads FVKESK. The CDR3 sequence is 13 residues long. The CDR3 reads CASSQATGFGYTF. In DNA form, the CDR3 reads TGTGCCAGCAGCCAAGCCACAGGGTTTGGCTACACCTTC.

The genes are TRBV9 and TRBJ1-1; no definite D call. Germline assignment: CDR1 SGDLS and CDR2 YYNGEE. V lost 0 bases and J 5 bases, leaving 20 bases between the germline ends. The CDR3 runs to 17 residues. Here the CDR3 DNA reads TGTGCCAGCAGCGTAGGGGTAGGGCCAGCGGGATTAACTGAAGCTTTCTTT. This sequence encodes CASSVGVGPAGLTEAFF.

The chain carries TRBV11-2 and TRBJ1-2, with D maybe TRBD1 (6 bases). V gave up 2 bases and J gave up 8 bases, with 18 bases separating them. In germline, CDR1 is SGHAT, CDR2 FQNNGV. The CDR3 totals 15 residues. The CDR3 bases are TGTGCCAGCAGCTTACAGGATACACAGGGATGGGGCTACACCTTC. Its translation: CASSLQDTQGWGYTF.

This clone was found once. The rearrangement uses TRBV3-1 (or the pseudogene TRBV3-2) and TRBJ2-3, with D perhaps TRBD2 (5 bases). Germline assignment: CDR1 LGHDT and CDR2 YNNKEL (reference sequence). This CDR3 region has 15 residues. V was trimmed by 1 base and J by 9 bases, leaving 17 bases between them. The CDR3 bases are TGTGCCAGCAGCCAAGGTCCAGCGGCGTTTTTCACGCAGTATTTT. It specifies CASSQGPAAFFTQYF.

The chain uses TRBV6-1 and TRBJ2-3; 13 nucleotides agree with TRBD2. Germline-derived CDR1 and CDR2 are MNHNS and SASEGT. CDR3 length: 19 residues. V was clipped by 2 bases and J by 1 base; unmatched bases: 9. In DNA form, the CDR3 reads TGTGCCAGCAGTGAATCCCCTCCCGGACTAGCGGGGGGCACAGATACGCAGTATTTT. Its translation: CASSESPPGLAGGTDTQYF.

The chain recombines TRBV7-9 with TRBJ1-6; no clear D. V was pared by 5 bases and J by 4 bases, with 12 bases between. This CDR3 has 15 amino acids. The germline CDR1 and CDR2 sequences are SEHNR and FQNEAQ (reference sequence). The CDR3 DNA follows: TGTGCCAGCAGCGAAGGACTCAAATATAATTCACCCCTCCACTTT. This gives the protein CASSEGLKYNSPLHF.

This clone was observed a single time. This chain's CDR3 is CASRAGGGDLGETQYF. In DNA, the CDR3 is TGTGCCAGCAGAGCTGGCGGGGGGGACCTGGGCGAGACCCAGTACTTC. The V gene is TRBV11-2, the J gene TRBJ2-5, with 9 positions matching TRBD2. Germline V gene lookup returns CDR1 SGHAT and CDR2 FQNNGV. This CDR3 comprises 16 residues. The junction had 13 bases not matched to a gene; V was cut back by 6 bases and J by 5 bases. Filled out from reference TRBV11-2 and TRBJ2-5, the complete variable domain reads EAGVAQSPRYKIIEKRQSVAFWCNPISGHATLYWYQQILGQGPKLLIQFQNNGVVDDSQLPKDRFSAERLKGVDSTLKIQPAKLEDSAVYLCASRAGGGDLGETQYFGPGTRLLVL.

This chain links TRBV3-1 (or the pseudogene TRBV3-2) with TRBJ1-1; D gene ambiguous. V shed 1 base and J shed 5 bases, with 8 bases lying between them. The germline V gene has CDR1 LGHDT and CDR2 YNNKEL (reference sequence). This CDR3 spans 13 amino acids. CDR3 nucleotides: TGTGCCAGCAGCCAAGTGGTCCAGACTGAAGCTTTCTTT. This encodes CASSQVVQTEAFF.

The CDR3 spells CASIIGQSNQPQHF. In nucleotides, the CDR3 is TGTGCCAGCATCATCGGACAGAGCAATCAGCCCCAGCATTTT. The V call is TRBV6-5, the J call TRBJ1-5; perhaps TRBD1 as D (6 bases). The CDR3 contains 14 residues. Germline CDR1 reads MNHEY; CDR2 reads SVGAGI. Trimming took off 7 bases at V and 1 base at J, with 11 bases between the two ends.

This clone was seen just once. The rearrangement joins TRBV7-2 to TRBJ1-1, with D possibly TRBD1 on 6 matching bases. Germline V gives CDR1 SGHTA, CDR2 FQGNSA. CDR3 size: 14 residues. Trimming took off 1 base at V and 11 bases at J, with 17 bases between the two ends. The CDR3 DNA reads as TGTGCCAGCAGCTTAGACACAGGGTTGATGAGGGCTTTCTTT. Translated, it gives CASSLDTGLMRAFF. The entire variable domain, with the rest obtained from reference TRBV7-2 and TRBJ1-1, is as follows: GAGVSQSPSNKVTEKGKDVELRCDPISGHTALYWYRQSLGQGLEFLIYFQGNSAPDKSGLPSDRFSAERTGGSVSTLTIQRTQQEDSAVYLCASSLDTGLMRAFFGQGTRLTVV.

The chain recombines TRBV12-5 with TRBJ2-3; tentatively, D is TRBD1 (6 bases). Germline V CDR1 and CDR2: LGHNT, FRNRAP. The CDR3 has 13 amino acids. Trimming cost V 5 bases and J 11 bases, with 17 bases left between them. This CDR3 is CASGTARGLLQYF. The DNA for the CDR3 is TGTGCTAGTGGTACCGCCAGGGGTTTATTGCAGTATTTT.

V is TRBV15 and J is TRBJ1-2; 9 bases are shared with TRBD1. CDR1 and CDR2 (germline): LNHNV, YYDKDF (reference sequence). The J segment lost 4 bases and the V segment lost 7 bases, leaving 7 bases of the junction unmatched. CDR3 length equals 14 residues. The CDR3 is CATTRDRATYGYTF. CDR3 DNA: TGTGCCACCACAAGGGACAGGGCGACCTATGGCTACACCTTC.

This clone has only one observation. The V call is TRBV7-2, the J call TRBJ2-7, with TRBD1 as a possible D gene (6 bases). V lost 3 bases and J 3 bases, leaving 12 bases between the germline ends. CDR3 length: 14 amino acids. Germline values: CDR1 SGHTA, CDR2 FQGNSA. CDR3 in amino acids: CASSLQTGNYEQYF. The CDR3 nucleotides are TGTGCCAGCAGCTTGCAAACAGGGAACTACGAGCAGTACTTC.

The genes are TRBV6-6 and TRBJ1-1; D gene ambiguous. The length of the CDR3 is 13 residues. The V gene's germline CDR1 is MNHNY and CDR2 SVGAGI (reference sequence). Trimming removed 6 bases at V and 0 bases at J, with 8 bases between. CDR3: CASRQSLNTEAFF. DNA of the CDR3: TGTGCCAGCAGACAGAGTCTGAACACTGAAGCTTTCTTT.

The V and J genes are TRBV5-8 and TRBJ1-6; D unresolved. The V gene's germline CDR1 is SGHTS and CDR2 YDEGEE. Trimming cost V 0 bases and J 8 bases, with 12 bases left between them. CDR3 length: 15 amino acids. The DNA for the CDR3 is TGTGCCAGCAGCTTGGATACTCAACGAGATTCACCCCTCCACTTT. Translated, it gives CASSLDTQRDSPLHF. The variable domain in full, with the rest retrieved from reference TRBV5-8 and TRBJ1-6, is EAGVTQSPTHLIKTRGQQATLRCSPISGHTSVYWYQQALGLGLQFLLWYDEGEERNRGNFPPRFSGRQFPNYSSELNVNALELEDSALYLCASSLDTQRDSPLHFGNGTRLTVT.

The rearrangement joins TRBV7-2 to TRBJ2-2, with 9 bases that match TRBD1. The CDR3 totals 16 residues. Looked up from germline, CDR1 is SGHTA and CDR2 is FQGNSA. Trimming cost V 2 bases and J 6 bases; bases outside gene matches: 7. CDR3 in amino acids: CASSLNGQGSPGELFF. For the CDR3, the DNA is TGTGCCAGCAGCTTAAACGGACAGGGGAGTCCCGGGGAGCTGTTTTTT. Combining the CDR3 with reference TRBV7-2 and TRBJ2-2 gives the whole variable domain GAGVSQSPSNKVTEKGKDVELRCDPISGHTALYWYRQSLGQGLEFLIYFQGNSAPDKSGLPSDRFSAERTGGSVSTLTIQRTQQEDSAVYLCASSLNGQGSPGELFFGEGSRLTVL.

V and J are TRBV5-8 and TRBJ2-7, with D unclear. V dropped 0 bases and J dropped 0 bases, with 7 bases sitting between them. CDR3 length: 14 amino acids. Per the germline V gene, CDR1 is SGHTS and CDR2 is YDEGEE. CDR3 protein: CASSLGSHSYEQYF. As DNA, the CDR3 is TGTGCCAGCAGCTTGGGCAGTCACTCCTACGAGCAGTACTTC. The entire variable domain, with the rest obtained from reference TRBV5-8 and TRBJ2-7, is as follows: EAGVTQSPTHLIKTRGQQATLRCSPISGHTSVYWYQQALGLGLQFLLWYDEGEERNRGNFPPRFSGRQFPNYSSELNVNALELEDSALYLCASSLGSHSYEQYFGPGTRLTVT.

This chain links TRBV5-6 with TRBJ2-2; TRBD1 aligns across 7 bases. The CDR3 loop spans 14 amino acids. J was trimmed by 5 bases and V by 3 bases; bases with no gene match: 4. Germline V CDR1 and CDR2: SGHDT, YYEEEE. CDR3: CASSSPGQTGELFF. The DNA of the CDR3 is TGTGCCAGCAGCTCGCCGGGACAGACCGGGGAGCTGTTTTTT. Filled out from reference TRBV5-6 and TRBJ2-2, the complete variable domain reads DAGVTQSPTHLIKTRGQQVTLRCSPKSGHDTVSWYQQALGQGPQFIFQYYEEEERQRGNFPDRFSGHQFPNYSSELNVNALLLGDSALYLCASSSPGQTGELFFGEGSRLTVL.

The rearrangement uses TRBV7-9 and TRBJ1-2, with D tentatively TRBD1 (6 bases). This CDR3 region has 16 residues. Germline CDR1 is SEHNR and CDR2 is FQNEAQ (reference sequence). The V end lost 4 bases, the J end lost 0 bases, and 15 bases lay between the germline ends. The CDR3 loop is CASSSRQVEANYGYTF. DNA for the CDR3: TGTGCCAGCAGCTCGAGACAGGTTGAAGCTAACTATGGCTACACCTTC.

This clone has only one observation. The J gene is TRBJ2-5, the V gene TRBV7-3; 10 bases align to TRBD1. J gave up 5 bases and V 5 bases, and 8 bases lay outside the gene matches. Germline CDR1 and CDR2: SGHTA and FQGTGA. This CDR3 has 15 residues. The CDR3 nucleotides are TGTGCCAGCAGCCCGACAGGGGGCCTCGGGGAGACCCAGTACTTC. Translated, it gives CASSPTGGLGETQYF. Variable domain in full (rest from reference TRBV7-3 and TRBJ2-5): GAGVSQTPSNKVTEKGKYVELRCDPISGHTALYWYRQSLGQGPEFLIYFQGTGAADDSGLPNDRFFAVRPEGSVSTLKIQRTERGDSAVYLCASSPTGGLGETQYFGPGTRLLVL.

The V gene is TRBV7-2, the J gene TRBJ1-3; D perhaps matches TRBD1 (5 bases). Germline assignment: CDR1 SGHTA and CDR2 FQGNSA. Trimming cost V 5 bases and J 4 bases, with 12 bases left between them. The CDR3 totals 14 residues. In DNA form, the CDR3 reads TGTGCCAGCAGCCCTGGGACTCTCGGAAACACCATATATTTT. Translation: CASSPGTLGNTIYF.

The chain combines TRBV6-1 with TRBJ1-2; 8 nucleotides align to TRBD1. The germline CDR1 and CDR2 sequences are MNHNS and SASEGT. The CDR3 covers 15 residues. The ends lost 3 bases at V and 3 bases at J; junction bases unmatched: 6. The CDR3 bases are TGTGCCAGCAGTGACCTAAACAGGGGGGACTATGGCTACACCTTC. Translation: CASSDLNRGDYGYTF.

This rearrangement joins TRBV4-2 to TRBJ2-2; TRBD1 matches at 8 bases. Germline CDR1 and CDR2: LGHNA and YNFKEQ. The CDR3 totals 16 residues. V trimming: 2 bases; J trimming: 4 bases; junction bases outside the gene matches: 6. CDR3 bases: TGTGCCAGCAGCCAACGGACAGGGACGGCCACCGGGGAGCTGTTTTTT. It codes for CASSQRTGTATGELFF.

This chain joins TRBV4-1 and TRBJ1-2, with a possible D match to TRBD1 (5 bases). V was trimmed by 2 bases and J by 3 bases, leaving 10 bases between them. CDR3 length equals 14 residues. CDR1 and CDR2 (germline): MGHRA, YSYEKL. The CDR3 sequence is CASSQIGGDYGYTF. CDR3 sequence (DNA): TGCGCCAGCAGCCAAATCGGGGGGGACTATGGCTACACCTTC.

The chain couples TRBV18 to TRBJ1-2; TRBD1 is a possible D gene (6 bases). The CDR3 has 13 residues. Looked up from germline, CDR1 is KGHSH and CDR2 is LQKENI. Trimming pared 5 bases from V and 2 bases from J, leaving 9 bases between. CDR3 bases: TGTGCCAGCTCATCGGACAGAAACTATGGCTACACCTTC. Its protein product is CASSSDRNYGYTF. Full variable domain (outside the CDR3, taken from reference TRBV18 and TRBJ1-2): NAGVMQNPRHLVRRRGQEARLRCSPMKGHSHVYWYRQLPEEGLKFMVYLQKENIIDESGMPKERFSAEFPKEGPSILRIQQVVRGDSAAYFCASSSDRNYGYTFGSGTRLTVV.